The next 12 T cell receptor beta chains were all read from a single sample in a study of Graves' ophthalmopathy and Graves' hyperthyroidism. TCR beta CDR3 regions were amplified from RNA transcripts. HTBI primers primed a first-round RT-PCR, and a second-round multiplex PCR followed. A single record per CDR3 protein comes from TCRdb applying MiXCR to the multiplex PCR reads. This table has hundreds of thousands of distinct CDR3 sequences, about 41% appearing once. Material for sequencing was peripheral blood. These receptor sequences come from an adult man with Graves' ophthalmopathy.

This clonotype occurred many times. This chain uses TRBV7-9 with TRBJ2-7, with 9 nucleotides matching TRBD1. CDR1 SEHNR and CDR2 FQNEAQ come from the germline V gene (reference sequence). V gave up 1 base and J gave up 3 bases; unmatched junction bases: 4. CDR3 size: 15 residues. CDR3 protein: CASSLVGQGRYEQYF. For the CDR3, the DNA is TGTGCCAGCAGCTTAGTGGGACAGGGTCGCTACGAGCAGTACTTC.

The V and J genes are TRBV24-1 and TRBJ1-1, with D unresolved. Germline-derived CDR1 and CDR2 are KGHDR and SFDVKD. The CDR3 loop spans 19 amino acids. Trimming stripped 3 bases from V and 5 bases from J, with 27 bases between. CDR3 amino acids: CATSDPVGGHYDRKTEAFF. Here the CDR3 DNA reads TGTGCCACCAGTGATCCGGTGGGTGGCCACTACGACCGAAAGACTGAAGCTTTCTTT.

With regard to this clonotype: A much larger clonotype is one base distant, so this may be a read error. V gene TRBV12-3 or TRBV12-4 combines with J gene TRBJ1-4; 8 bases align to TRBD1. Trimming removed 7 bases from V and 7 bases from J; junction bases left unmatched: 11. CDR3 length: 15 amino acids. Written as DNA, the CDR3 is TGTGCCAGCACATCCCAGGGGGCGCAGGTTGAAAAACTGTTTTTT. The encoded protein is CASTSQGAQVEKLFF.

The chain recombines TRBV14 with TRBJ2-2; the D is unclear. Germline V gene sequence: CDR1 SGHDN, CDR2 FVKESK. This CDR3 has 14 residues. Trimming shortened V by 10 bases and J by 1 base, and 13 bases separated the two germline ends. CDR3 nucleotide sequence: TGTGCCACCAACGACAATTTGAACACCGGGGAGCTGTTTTTT. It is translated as CATNDNLNTGELFF.

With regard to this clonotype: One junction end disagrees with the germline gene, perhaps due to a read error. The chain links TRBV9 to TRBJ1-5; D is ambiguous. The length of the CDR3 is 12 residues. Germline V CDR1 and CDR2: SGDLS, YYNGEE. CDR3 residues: CAGSPPYQPQHF. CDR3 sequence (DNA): TGTGCCGGCAGTCCGCCATATCAGCCCCAGCATTTT.

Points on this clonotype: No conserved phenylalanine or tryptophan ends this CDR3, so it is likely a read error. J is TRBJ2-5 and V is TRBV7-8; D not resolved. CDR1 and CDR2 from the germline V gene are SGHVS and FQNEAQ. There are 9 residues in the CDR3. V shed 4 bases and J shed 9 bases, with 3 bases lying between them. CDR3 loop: CASSSPQYI. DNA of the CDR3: TGTGCCAGCAGCTCCCCCCAGTACATC.

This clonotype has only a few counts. The CDR3 DNA sequence: TGCGCCAGCAGCCAGGGATGGACTAGCGGGGGGGGAGAGACCCAGTACTTC. It codes for CASSQGWTSGGGETQYF. The rearrangement links TRBV4-1 to TRBJ2-5; TRBD2 matches at 15 bases. The germline gives CDR1 MGHRA, CDR2 YSYEKL. Trimming cost V 3 bases and J 4 bases; bases outside gene matches: 6. This CDR3 is built from 17 residues.

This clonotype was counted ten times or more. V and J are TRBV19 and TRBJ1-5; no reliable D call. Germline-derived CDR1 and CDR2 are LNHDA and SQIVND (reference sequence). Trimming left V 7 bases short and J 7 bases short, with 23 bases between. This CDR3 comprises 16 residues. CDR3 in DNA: TGTGCCAGTAAAGACCCCGGGTCCCCGTCTTACCAGCCCCAGCATTTT. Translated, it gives CASKDPGSPSYQPQHF.

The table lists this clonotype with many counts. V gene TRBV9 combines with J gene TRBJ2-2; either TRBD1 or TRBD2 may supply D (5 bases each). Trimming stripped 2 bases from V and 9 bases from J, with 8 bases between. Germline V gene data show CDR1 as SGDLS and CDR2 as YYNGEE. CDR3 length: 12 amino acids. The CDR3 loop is CASSVWGRELFF. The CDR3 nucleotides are TGTGCCAGCAGCGTGTGGGGGAGGGAGCTGTTTTTT.

CDR3 in amino acids: CASSSPRTANEKLFF. The CDR3 DNA follows: TGTGCCAGCAGCTCCCCTCGGACAGCGAATGAAAAACTGTTTTTT. The V and J genes are TRBV7-3 and TRBJ1-4; tentative D call: TRBD1 (6 bases). Trimming stripped 4 bases from V and 5 bases from J, with 14 bases between. Germline V gives CDR1 SGHTA, CDR2 FQGTGA. There are 15 residues in the CDR3.

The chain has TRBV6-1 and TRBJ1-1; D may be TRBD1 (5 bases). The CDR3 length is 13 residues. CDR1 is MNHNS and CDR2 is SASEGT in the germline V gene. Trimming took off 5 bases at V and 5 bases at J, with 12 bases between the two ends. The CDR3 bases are TGTGCCAGCAGTACGAAGCGGGGGACTGAAGCTTTCTTT. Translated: CASSTKRGTEAFF.

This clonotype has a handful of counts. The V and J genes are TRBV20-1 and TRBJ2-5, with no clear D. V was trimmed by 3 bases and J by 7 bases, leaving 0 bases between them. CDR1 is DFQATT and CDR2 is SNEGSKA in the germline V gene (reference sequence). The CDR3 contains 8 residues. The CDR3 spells CSARTQYF. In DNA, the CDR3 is TGCAGTGCTAGGACCCAGTACTTC.